The entry below gives a single TCR beta chain sequence along with its context. These data belong to a study of cytomegalovirus exposure and HLA in healthy donors. PCR was performed using 60 Vbeta and 13 Jbeta primers. The table came from immunoSEQ multiplex PCR; TCRdb's copy has only in-frame clones and leaves some out. Seen here are about 100,000 clones, about 76% observed once, and the top ten hold more than 6%. V lost 4 bases and J lost 7; bases outside the gene matches: 9. Germline V gene lookup returns CDR1 MNHEY and CDR2 SMNVEV (reference sequence). This CDR3 has 14 residues. This TCR was recovered from a middle-aged man in good health and CMV-seropositive. The rearrangement joins TRBV27 to TRBJ2-7; 8 bases line up with TRBD2. The sequencing sample was made of PBMCs. The CDR3 spells CASSSGGVILEQYF. CDR3 in DNA: TGTGCCAGCAGTTCGGGGGGGGTCATCTTGGAGCAGTACTTC.